The 19 T cell receptor beta chains listed next were all sequenced from one sample in a study of blood T cell repertoires in COVID-19. Profiled with immunoSEQ multiplex PCR; TCRdb holds only in-frame clones, not every one. Of 350,000 to 400,000 clones detected, roughly 86% appear once; the ten largest clones hold 1.7%. Sequencing input: PBMCs or T cells enriched from blood (not recorded which). Every receptor here comes from a woman in her 30s who had recovered from COVID-19.

In regard to this clone: Different DNA sequences within this sample yield the same CDR3. The V and J genes are TRBV7-9 and TRBJ1-3; D gene ambiguous. The CDR3 contains 13 residues. The germline gives CDR1 SEHNR, CDR2 FQNEAQ (reference sequence). Trimming shortened V by 0 bases and J by 4 bases, and 4 bases separated the two germline ends. The CDR3 region is CASSLARGNTIYF. The CDR3, as DNA: TGTGCCAGCAGCTTAGCCCGGGGAAACACCATATATTTT.

V usage is TRBV18 and J usage is TRBJ2-7; possibly TRBD2 for D (6 bases). Looked up from germline, CDR1 is KGHSH and CDR2 is LQKENI. The CDR3 has 14 residues. Trimming removed 5 bases at V and 0 bases at J, with 11 bases between. This chain's CDR3 is CASSSETSSYEQYF. CDR3 sequence (DNA): TGTGCCAGCTCATCGGAGACTAGCTCCTACGAGCAGTACTTC.

This chain connects TRBV7-9 to TRBJ2-2; TRBD1 might be the D (6 bases). The germline V and J ends were trimmed by 5 bases and 5 bases, with 18 bases remaining between them. The germline V gene has CDR1 SEHNR and CDR2 FQNEAQ (reference sequence). The CDR3 spans 16 residues. In DNA, the CDR3 is TGTGCCAGCAGCCCCCCCGCCAAGGGGGTTACCGGGGAGCTGTTTTTT. This codes for CASSPPAKGVTGELFF. Based on the CDR3 plus reference TRBV7-9 and TRBJ2-2, the full variable domain is DTGVSQNPRHKITKRGQNVTFRCDPISEHNRLYWYRQTLGQGPEFLTYFQNEAQLEKSRLLSDRFSAERPKGSFSTLEIQRTEQGDSAMYLCASSPPAKGVTGELFFGEGSRLTVL.

The chain links TRBV19 to TRBJ1-6; D gene unclear. Germline CDR1 and CDR2: LNHDA and SQIVND (reference sequence). V lost 6 bases to trimming and J lost 4 bases, with 13 bases between them. The CDR3 covers 15 residues. The CDR3 DNA is TGTGCCAGTAGACCTCGGGGTTCTTATAATTCACCCCTCCACTTT. Protein: CASRPRGSYNSPLHF.

This chain links TRBV30 with TRBJ1-2, with a tentative D call TRBD1 (6 bases). Germline-derived CDR1 and CDR2 are GTSNPN and SVGIG (reference sequence). V was cut by 3 bases and J by 8 bases, with 19 bases left in between. This CDR3 has 14 amino acids. The CDR3 protein is CAWRNGGARDGYTF. The CDR3 coding sequence is TGTGCCTGGAGGAATGGGGGGGCGCGTGACGGCTACACCTTC.

The V gene is TRBV5-8, the J gene TRBJ2-7; D not resolved. The CDR3 extends over 14 amino acids. V was clipped by 1 base and J by 3 bases, with 11 bases between them. Germline values: CDR1 SGHTS, CDR2 YDEGEE. CDR3 sequence (DNA): TGTGCCAGCAGCTTGCGAACAGCCCACTACGAGCAGTACTTC. The encoded protein is CASSLRTAHYEQYF.

J is TRBJ1-4 and V is TRBV4-2, with a possible D match to TRBD1 (6 bases). V was pared by 5 bases and J by 3 bases, with 10 bases between. The CDR3 runs 14 residues. Per the germline V gene, CDR1 is LGHNA and CDR2 is YNFKEQ. CDR3 amino acids: CASSYTGPNEKLFF. As DNA, the CDR3 is TGTGCCAGCAGCTATACAGGGCCTAATGAAAAACTGTTTTTT.

The V call is TRBV28, the J call TRBJ1-2; no definite D call. The V gene lost 7 bases and the J gene lost 4 bases, with 13 bases spanning the gap. Looked up from germline, CDR1 is MDHEN and CDR2 is SYDVKM. CDR3 length: 13 amino acids. The CDR3 loop is CASTSQAFYGYTF. As DNA, the CDR3 is TGTGCCAGCACCTCGCAGGCCTTCTATGGCTACACCTTC.

The chain links TRBV5-6 to TRBJ2-1; 7 bases are a match to TRBD1. Germline-derived CDR1 and CDR2 are SGHDT and YYEEEE. This CDR3 contains 16 residues. V shed 4 bases and J 9 bases; nucleotides not matched to a gene: 16. CDR3 residues: CASSPRQGGSLSEQFF. The DNA for the CDR3 is TGTGCCAGCAGCCCTCGACAGGGCGGCTCTTTGAGTGAGCAGTTCTTC.

Worth noting for this clone: The sample contains more than one DNA sequence encoding this CDR3. V usage is TRBV2 and J usage is TRBJ2-7, with D maybe TRBD2 (6 bases). Trimming stripped 8 bases from V and 6 bases from J, with 8 bases between. Germline V lookup: CDR1 SNHLY, CDR2 FYNNEI. There are 10 residues in the CDR3. CDR3 DNA sequence: TGTGCCAGCTCGGGGGTCGAGCAGTACTTC. Residues: CASSGVEQYF.

This chain uses TRBV20-1 with TRBJ1-1; 7 bases match TRBD1. With V trimmed by 3 bases and J by 5 bases, 3 bases remained unmatched. The V gene's germline CDR1 is DFQATT and CDR2 SNEGSKA (reference sequence). The CDR3 contains 12 residues. Here the CDR3 DNA reads TGCAGTGCTAGTCTGACAGGGACTGAAGCTTTCTTT. Encoded protein: CSASLTGTEAFF.

The gene calls are TRBV2 and TRBJ1-2; D is uncertain. The CDR3 has 12 residues. Germline V gene lookup returns CDR1 SNHLY and CDR2 FYNNEI. The V gene lost 2 bases and the J gene lost 4 bases, with 5 bases spanning the gap. CDR3 in amino acids: CASSEWSYGYTF. The CDR3 region has the DNA TGTGCCAGCAGTGAATGGAGCTATGGCTACACCTTC.

The CDR3: CASSLADRAYGYTF. For the CDR3, the DNA is TGTGCCAGCAGTTTAGCCGACAGGGCCTATGGCTACACCTTC. The chain has TRBV28 and TRBJ1-2; 7 bases are shared with TRBD1. Per germline, CDR1 MDHEN and CDR2 SYDVKM. This CDR3 comprises 14 residues. V lost 2 bases and J lost 4; bases outside the gene matches: 4.

The CDR3 region is CASSFFGGYTF. In nucleotides, the CDR3 is TGTGCCAGCAGTTTTTTCGGGGGCTACACCTTC. The chain uses TRBV28 and TRBJ1-2; D uncertain. V was cut by 3 bases and J by 8 bases, with 7 bases left in between. Germline V gene lookup returns CDR1 MDHEN and CDR2 SYDVKM. This CDR3 region has 11 residues.

The genes are TRBV3-1 (or the pseudogene TRBV3-2) and TRBJ1-6; 8 bases are shared with TRBD1. This CDR3 is 16 amino acids long. Germline values: CDR1 LGHDT, CDR2 YNNKEL (reference sequence). J gave up 3 bases and V 3 bases, and 4 bases lay outside the gene matches. The CDR3 here is CASSQEGTGYNSPLHF. The CDR3 coding sequence is TGTGCCAGCAGCCAGGAAGGGACAGGCTATAATTCACCCCTCCACTTT.

The rearrangement uses TRBV4-3 and TRBJ1-1, with TRBD1 identical over 9 bases. From germline, CDR1 is LGHNA and CDR2 YSLEER. The CDR3 spans 13 residues. V gave up 8 bases and J gave up 5 bases; unmatched junction bases: 6. DNA of the CDR3: TGCGCCAGCGCTGCCGGACAGGGGACTGAAGCTTTCTTT. Translating it yields CASAAGQGTEAFF.

The CDR3 here is CASSQRAWGPYGYTF. As DNA, the CDR3 is TGTGCCAGCAGCCAGAGGGCATGGGGGCCCTATGGCTACACCTTC. The chain employs TRBV14 and TRBJ1-2; weak D call: TRBD1 (6 bases). Germline V gene data show CDR1 as SGHDN and CDR2 as FVKESK. The CDR3 is 15 amino acids. V lost 3 bases and J lost 4, with 15 bases in between.

This chain connects TRBV6-1 to TRBJ1-2, with D possibly matching TRBD1 (6 bases). Per germline, CDR1 MNHNS and CDR2 SASEGT. This CDR3 comprises 20 residues. The V end lost 2 bases, the J end lost 4 bases, and 29 bases lay between the germline ends. The CDR3 DNA sequence: TGTGCCAGCAGTGAAATCCTTAGAAAGAAGGGACATCGGCTTACCTATGGCTACACCTTC. It is translated as CASSEILRKKGHRLTYGYTF.

The V gene is TRBV5-1, the J gene TRBJ2-7, with 9 nucleotides matching TRBD2. Germline CDR1 and CDR2: SGHRS and YFSETQ. V gave up 0 bases and J gave up 2 bases; unmatched junction bases: 3. The CDR3 is 15 amino acids. The CDR3 spells CASSLGLAGTYEQYF. CDR3 DNA: TGCGCCAGCAGCTTGGGGCTAGCGGGGACCTACGAGCAGTACTTC.